This T cell receptor beta chain was identified in a study of shared clonotypes between healthy human individuals. This CDR3 is built from 10 residues. The germline gives CDR1 MNHEY, CDR2 SMNVEV (reference sequence). With 7 bases removed from V and 5 bases from J, the gap between germline ends came to 3 bases. CD45RA+ naive and CD45RA-negative memory subsets were separated from CD4+ cells. This clone was detected a few times. The antigen is not known. Whole-study results and caveats: Naive subsets typically showed greater estimated richness than memory subsets.

At deep level, the assay was performed. Several immunoSEQ 96-well plates shared each subset's DNA, each plate a replicate. Libraries were prepared by immunoSEQ multiplex PCR; TCRdb keeps only in-frame clonotypes and omits some of them. The table shows approximately 2.3 million clones, with more than 85% occurring only once. This TCR was sampled from a man aged 18 to 29 in good health. Some clones in this sample may be carry-over from other donors' samples. This chain uses TRBV27 with TRBJ1-5; D is undetermined. The specimen sequenced was naive CD4+ T cells from PBMCs. Regarding subset: CD45RA+ positively selected. CDR3 protein: CASTDQPQHF. The DNA for the CDR3 is TGTGCCAGCACGGATCAGCCCCAGCATTTT.